This TCR beta chain was sequenced during a study of shared clonotypes between healthy human individuals. Background on the study: CD8 memory received one plate per donor, CD8 naive two, CD4 memory three and CD4 naive three. Study outcomes and limitations: The sharing of about 5% of naive CD4 clonotypes was seen across several donors. Collection of samples was limited to blood; tissue repertoires likely differ.

The study drew all its donors from Caucasian adults living in Nashville, Tennessee. Concerning this clone: Its target is not known.

Per the germline V gene, CDR1 is MNHEY and CDR2 is SMNVEV (reference sequence). The V gene end was trimmed by 5 bases and the J gene end by 5 bases; junction bases not matched to a gene: 12. The CDR3 is 16 residues long. Using immunoSEQ multiplex PCR, the repertoire was profiled, and TCRdb retains in-frame clones only, with some absent. Counted here are more than 900,000 clones, 75% to 85% occurring once; the ten biggest clones make up 0.5% to 0.65%. The V and J genes are TRBV27 and TRBJ2-5; 9 positions agree with TRBD2. Sequencing input: memory CD4+ T cells from PBMCs. Indicated subset: CD45RA-negative fraction. This TCR came from a man aged 18 to 29 in good health. Some clones in this sample may be carry-over from other donors' samples. In DNA form, the CDR3 reads TGTGCCAGCAGTCGGACTAGCGTTACATCGAGGGAGACCCAGTACTTC. Its translation: CASSRTSVTSRETQYF.